Shown below are 32 T cell receptor beta chains from a single sample sequenced in a study of technical replicates of blood from a handful of donors. Method: immunoSEQ multiplex PCR; TCRdb's copy keeps in-frame clones and lacks some. The sample contains roughly 82,000 clones, roughly 95% of which appear only once. What was sequenced was T cells isolated from PBMCs. These receptors all come from a human donor in good health.

On this clone itself: The junction and the germline gene differ at one end; a read error may be behind it. J is TRBJ2-1 and V is TRBV7-7; TRBD2 agrees at 9 bases. The CDR3 runs to 14 residues. Germline CDR1 reads SSHAT; CDR2 reads FNYEAQ (reference sequence). The CDR3 DNA is TGTGCTAGCAAGAGAAGTAGCGGGAGTGATGAGCAGTTCTTC. Protein sequence: CASKRSSGSDEQFF.

The rearrangement links TRBV7-2 to TRBJ1-1; 9 bases agree with TRBD1. Trimming cost V 3 bases and J 0 bases; bases outside gene matches: 11. CDR3 size: 18 residues. CDR1 and CDR2 (germline): SGHTA, FQGNSA. This chain's CDR3 is CASSFSSGQGILNTEAFF. DNA of the CDR3: TGTGCCAGCAGCTTTAGTTCCGGACAGGGGATACTGAACACTGAAGCTTTCTTT.

Written as DNA, the CDR3 is TGTGCCAGCAGCTTAAGGCTAGCGCAAGGAGATACGCAGTATTTT. Protein sequence: CASSLRLAQGDTQYF. This sequence joins TRBV11-3 and TRBJ2-3; weak D call: TRBD2 (6 bases). The CDR3 consists of 15 residues. The V gene lost 2 bases and the J gene lost 5 bases, with 14 bases spanning the gap. The germline V gene encodes CDR1 SGHNT and CDR2 YENEEA.

In this sample, this clone turned up once. This sequence joins TRBV7-3 and TRBJ1-2, with D maybe TRBD1 (5 bases). The CDR3 sequence is 13 residues long. CDR1 and CDR2 from the germline V gene are SGHTA and FQGTGA. V lost 8 bases and J 4 bases, leaving 14 bases between the germline ends. CDR3 sequence (DNA): TGTGCCAGCGCCCCTGGGGCGGCCTATGGCTACACCTTC. Encoded protein: CASAPGAAYGYTF.

The genes are TRBV6-4 and TRBJ1-2; a possible D gene is TRBD1 (5 bases). Trimming removed 5 bases at V and 4 bases at J, with 11 bases between. Germline CDR1 reads MRHNA; CDR2 reads SNTAGT. The CDR3 loop spans 13 amino acids. The CDR3 DNA follows: TGTGCCAGCAGTCGTACCCAGGGCTATGGCTACACCTTC. Translation gives CASSRTQGYGYTF.

The V call is TRBV6-5, the J call TRBJ2-7; maybe TRBD2 (5 bases). This CDR3 is built from 15 residues. The V end was cut by 4 bases, the J end by 0 bases, with 13 bases between. The germline V gene has CDR1 MNHEY and CDR2 SVGAGI. CDR3 sequence (DNA): TGTGCCAGCAGTTCTTCCGGGGATAGCTCCTACGAGCAGTACTTC. Protein product: CASSSSGDSSYEQYF.

The gene calls are TRBV6-5 and TRBJ2-1; a weak D match, TRBD1 (6 bases). This CDR3 has 15 amino acids. Germline V gene lookup returns CDR1 MNHEY and CDR2 SVGAGI. With 2 bases removed from V and 7 bases from J, the gap between germline ends came to 15 bases. CDR3 nucleotides: TGTGCCAGCAGTTACAGGGGGTTCGGCCGGAATGAGCAGTTCTTC. Amino acids: CASSYRGFGRNEQFF.

The V gene is TRBV27, the J gene TRBJ2-2; D call uncertain. Trimming removed 3 bases at V and 0 bases at J, with 8 bases between. CDR1 and CDR2 (germline): MNHEY, SMNVEV (reference sequence). This CDR3 is built from 15 residues. The CDR3, as DNA: TGTGCCAGCAGTTTCGGTTACTCGAACACCGGGGAGCTGTTTTTT. Translating it yields CASSFGYSNTGELFF.

This sequence joins TRBV5-1 and TRBJ2-6; 8 bases are a match to TRBD1. The germline V gene encodes CDR1 SGHRS and CDR2 YFSETQ. Trimming at V came to 4 bases and at J to 2 bases, leaving 14 bases not matched to a gene. This CDR3 is 19 amino acids long. This CDR3 reads CASSLRQGFPTPGANVLTF. The CDR3 nucleotides are TGCGCCAGCAGCCTCCGACAGGGGTTCCCCACCCCTGGGGCCAACGTCCTGACTTTC.

This clone appeared once. The chain employs TRBV2 and TRBJ1-5; maybe TRBD1 (6 bases). V lost 7 bases, J lost 4 bases, and 17 bases lay in between. CDR1 is SNHLY, CDR2 FYNNEI, per germline. The CDR3 extends over 15 amino acids. CDR3 in DNA: TGTGCCAGCAAAGGGGGTTCCGGAGGAAATCAGCCCCAGCATTTT. Protein product: CASKGGSGGNQPQHF.

V is TRBV19 and J is TRBJ2-1; D is ambiguous. Deletions cut 6 bases from V and 0 bases from J, with 9 bases between. The germline V gene encodes CDR1 LNHDA and CDR2 SQIVND (reference sequence). The CDR3 has 14 amino acids. CDR3 sequence reads: CASSIYSSYNEQFF. Here the CDR3 DNA reads TGTGCCAGTAGCATATACAGCTCCTACAATGAGCAGTTCTTC.

The gene calls are TRBV7-8 and TRBJ2-7, with 10 nucleotides matching TRBD1. The CDR3 sequence is 15 residues long. Germline V gives CDR1 SGHVS, CDR2 FQNEAQ. V lost 1 base to trimming and J lost 1 base; unmatched junction nucleotides: 1. The CDR3 DNA sequence: TGTGCCAGCAGCTTAGGGGGACAGGGGTCCTACGAGCAGTACTTC. Residues: CASSLGGQGSYEQYF.

The chain recombines TRBV15 with TRBJ1-2; 10 bases line up with TRBD1. Germline V gene data show CDR1 as LNHNV and CDR2 as YYDKDF (reference sequence). The CDR3 length is 17 residues. Trimming at V came to 0 bases and at J to 2 bases, leaving 6 bases not matched to a gene. The CDR3, as DNA: TGTGCCACCAGCAGAGAGGGGACAGGGGACGGAAACTATGGCTACACCTTC. Encoded protein: CATSREGTGDGNYGYTF.

CDR3 sequence reads: CASSEYSGNRAYEQYF. CDR3 bases: TGTGCCAGCAGTGAATACAGCGGAAATAGGGCCTACGAGCAGTACTTC. The chain couples TRBV6-1 to TRBJ2-7, with a weak D call TRBD2 (5 bases). Trimming removed 2 bases at V and 2 bases at J, with 16 bases between. Germline V gene sequence: CDR1 MNHNS, CDR2 SASEGT. The CDR3 contains 16 residues.

The chain couples TRBV2 to TRBJ2-1, with 8 nucleotides matching TRBD2. The germline V gene has CDR1 SNHLY and CDR2 FYNNEI. Trimming cost V 6 bases and J 10 bases; bases outside gene matches: 8. The CDR3 totals 13 residues. The CDR3 region has the DNA TGTGCCAGCAGCCGGGAGGGAGTAGGGGAGCAGTTCTTC. The encoded protein is CASSREGVGEQFF.

The CDR3 reads CASSVSGTSGATYEQYF. DNA for the CDR3: TGTGCCAGCAGCGTTTCCGGGACTAGCGGGGCCACCTACGAGCAGTACTTC. This sequence joins TRBV9 and TRBJ2-7; 13 nucleotides line up with TRBD2. CDR3 length: 17 amino acids. With 2 bases clipped from V and 2 bases from J, the junction kept 7 bases outside the gene matches. CDR1 is SGDLS and CDR2 is YYNGEE in the germline V gene.

This chain uses TRBV11-2 with TRBJ2-5; tentatively, D is TRBD1 (7 bases). V gave up 3 bases and J gave up 5 bases, with 13 bases separating them. The CDR3 has 14 residues. Germline lookup yields CDR1 SGHAT and CDR2 FQNNGV. This CDR3 is CASSLESGGETQYF. The CDR3 DNA follows: TGTGCCAGCAGCTTGGAATCAGGGGGGGAGACCCAGTACTTC.

V is TRBV11-2 and J is TRBJ1-3, with D possibly matching TRBD1 (6 bases). Germline values: CDR1 SGHAT, CDR2 FQNNGV. The V end was cut by 5 bases, the J end by 0 bases, with 14 bases between. The length of the CDR3 is 16 residues. CDR3 sequence (DNA): TGTGCCAGCAGCCCGGTCCCAGGGGCCTCTGGAAACACCATATATTTT. It is translated as CASSPVPGASGNTIYF.

This clone was seen only once. The chain combines TRBV18 with TRBJ1-1; D unresolved. The CDR3 covers 15 residues. V gave up 2 bases and J gave up 1 base, with 11 bases separating them. Germline CDR1 is KGHSH and CDR2 is LQKENI. CDR3 sequence (DNA): TGTGCCAGCTCACCAAGTCGACTCTCGAACACTGAAGCTTTCTTT. Residues: CASSPSRLSNTEAFF.

The chain employs TRBV30 and TRBJ2-7, with 11 nucleotides matching TRBD2. V gave up 3 bases and J gave up 3 bases; unmatched junction bases: 7. The germline V gene encodes CDR1 GTSNPN and CDR2 SVGIG (reference sequence). CDR3 size: 15 residues. The CDR3 sequence is CAWRGSGRAVYEQYF. In DNA, the CDR3 is TGTGCCTGGAGGGGTAGCGGGAGGGCCGTCTACGAGCAGTACTTC.

This clone showed up just a few times. This rearrangement joins TRBV9 to TRBJ1-5, with 8 nucleotides matching TRBD1. With 0 bases clipped from V and 7 bases from J, the junction kept 9 bases outside the gene matches. Per germline, CDR1 SGDLS and CDR2 YYNGEE. The CDR3 has 16 residues. The CDR3 region is CASSVEPGGEGQPQHF. The CDR3 DNA sequence: TGTGCCAGCAGCGTAGAGCCAGGGGGCGAGGGACAGCCCCAGCATTTT.

The gene calls are TRBV14 and TRBJ2-5; 9 positions agree with TRBD2. Trimming removed 4 bases from V and 7 bases from J; junction bases left unmatched: 7. Germline V gene lookup returns CDR1 SGHDN and CDR2 FVKESK. The CDR3 sequence is 14 residues long. The CDR3 sequence is CASSLAGVKGTQYF. CDR3 DNA sequence: TGTGCCAGCAGCCTAGCGGGAGTAAAAGGGACCCAGTACTTC.

This chain links TRBV11-3 with TRBJ2-1; 8 positions agree with TRBD2. V dropped 5 bases and J dropped 5; count of bases not matched to a gene: 8. There are 15 residues in the CDR3. Germline V gene data show CDR1 as SGHNT and CDR2 as YENEEA. The CDR3 DNA reads TGTGCCAGCAGCGTAAGCGGGAGTTTCAACAATGAGCAGTTCTTC. Protein sequence: CASSVSGSFNNEQFF.

V and J are TRBV9 and TRBJ1-1; no clear D. This CDR3 contains 12 residues. Trimming cost V 4 bases and J 3 bases, with 7 bases left between them. CDR1 is SGDLS, CDR2 YYNGEE, per germline. CDR3 nucleotides: TGTGCCAGCAGCCTTGAGGACACTGAAGCTTTCTTT. Its protein is CASSLEDTEAFF.

The V call is TRBV10-3, the J call TRBJ2-1; perhaps TRBD2 as D (6 bases). CDR1 is ENHRY, CDR2 SYGVKD, per germline. Trimming pared 5 bases from V and 0 bases from J, leaving 14 bases between. The CDR3 sequence is 16 residues long. The CDR3 DNA is TGTGCCATCAGTCCGGGACTTCAGACCTCCTACAATGAGCAGTTCTTC. Translated, it gives CAISPGLQTSYNEQFF.

CDR3 sequence reads: CASSSGTITYNEQFF. The CDR3 DNA reads TGCGCCAGCAGCTCCGGGACTATAACCTACAATGAGCAGTTCTTC. The chain is built from TRBV5-1 and TRBJ2-1, with TRBD2 matching 7 bases. The length of the CDR3 is 15 residues. V trimming: 3 bases; J trimming: 2 bases; junction bases outside the gene matches: 5. The germline V gene has CDR1 SGHRS and CDR2 YFSETQ.

In regard to this clone: The sample carries other DNA sequences with the same CDR3. The chain combines TRBV5-1 with TRBJ1-2, with D hard to call. This CDR3 has 13 amino acids. The V and J ends lost 0 bases and 2 bases respectively, with 5 bases between them. From germline, CDR1 is SGHRS and CDR2 YFSETQ. As DNA, the CDR3 is TGCGCCAGCAGCTTGGACAGCAACTATGGCTACACCTTC. As protein: CASSLDSNYGYTF.

The CDR3 region has the DNA TGTGCCAGCAGTTCTACTAGCAGACCCACAGATACGCAGTATTTT. This gives the protein CASSSTSRPTDTQYF. J is TRBJ2-3 and V is TRBV5-4; TRBD2 is a possible D gene (6 bases). Per the germline V gene, CDR1 is SGHNT and CDR2 is YYREEE (reference sequence). The CDR3 loop spans 15 amino acids. With 5 bases removed from V and 2 bases from J, the gap between germline ends came to 15 bases.

This chain links TRBV7-3 with TRBJ1-2; D might be TRBD1 (6 bases). V shed 4 bases and J shed 4 bases, with 16 bases lying between them. The CDR3 totals 15 residues. Germline values: CDR1 SGHTA, CDR2 FQGTGA. The CDR3 spells CASSSAPGQPYGYTF. CDR3 in DNA: TGTGCCAGCAGCTCTGCCCCGGGACAACCCTATGGCTACACCTTC.

This rearrangement joins TRBV6-1 to TRBJ2-2; 8 nucleotides line up with TRBD1. The CDR3 spans 16 residues. V shed 4 bases and J 1 base; nucleotides not matched to a gene: 5. Germline CDR1 and CDR2: MNHNS and SASEGT. DNA for the CDR3: TGTGCCAGCAGTGCCCAGGGGGCGCTGAACACCGGGGAGCTGTTTTTT. Protein product: CASSAQGALNTGELFF.

This clone was recorded once. This rearrangement joins TRBV5-8 to TRBJ1-1; 7 nucleotides agree with TRBD1. Germline CDR1 is SGHTS and CDR2 is YDEGEE. The CDR3 has 14 amino acids. V trimming: 2 bases; J trimming: 6 bases; junction bases outside the gene matches: 7. CDR3: CASSLGGAMAEAFF. CDR3 nucleotides: TGTGCCAGCAGCTTAGGGGGCGCAATGGCTGAAGCTTTCTTT.

This chain links TRBV28 with TRBJ1-5; 7 bases are a match to TRBD1. V trimming: 3 bases; J trimming: 3 bases; junction bases outside the gene matches: 11. The CDR3 contains 17 residues. The germline V gene has CDR1 MDHEN and CDR2 SYDVKM. CDR3 protein: CASSFNKGDSSNQPQHF. The CDR3 coding sequence is TGTGCCAGCAGTTTTAATAAAGGGGACAGCTCCAATCAGCCCCAGCATTTT.